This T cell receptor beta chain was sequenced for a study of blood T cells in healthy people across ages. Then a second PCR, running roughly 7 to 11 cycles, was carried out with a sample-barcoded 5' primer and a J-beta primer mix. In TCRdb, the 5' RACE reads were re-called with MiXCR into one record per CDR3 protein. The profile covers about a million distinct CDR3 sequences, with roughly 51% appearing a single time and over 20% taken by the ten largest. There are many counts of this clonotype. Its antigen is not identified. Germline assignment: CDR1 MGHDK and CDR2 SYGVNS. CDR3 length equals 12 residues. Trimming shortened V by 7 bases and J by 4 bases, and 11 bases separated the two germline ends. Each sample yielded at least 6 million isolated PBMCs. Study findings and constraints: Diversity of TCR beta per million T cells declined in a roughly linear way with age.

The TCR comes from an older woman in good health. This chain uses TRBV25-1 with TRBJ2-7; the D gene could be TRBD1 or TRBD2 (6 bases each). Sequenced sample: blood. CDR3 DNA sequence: TGTGCCAGCAAGGGGGGCTTTTACGAGCAGTACTTC. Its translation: CASKGGFYEQYF.